This T cell receptor (beta chain) was captured in a study of molecular identifiers for immune sequencing clone quantification (dated by TCRdb to about 2018). Describing the broader study: For a replicate experiment, RNA from roughly 20,000 or 100,000 naive CD8 T cells was divided into five aliquots, and four of the five aliquots were sequenced. This methods study used CD8 T cells to benchmark TCR RNA copy counting and molecular-identifier clustering-based TCR repertoire sequencing (MIDCIRS). Summary of the overall study and its limitations: Modeling indicated roughly 3.2 TCR RNA copies recovered per cell, compared with around 9.8 by digital PCR, which implies a capture efficiency of 25% to 35%. In CMV-specific effector cells, clones with more than 20 RNA copies accounted for over 97% of molecules, whereas in naive cells such clones accounted for under 1%. Without barcode sub-clustering, chimeric consensus sequences inflated TCR diversity; chimeras reached as high as 47%. Spiked-in Jurkat TCR RNA (approximately 10 copies' worth), which is not part of the donor repertoire, was contained in the naive libraries. A single cell's worth of spiked-in Jurkat TCR RNA was reported detectable even among approximately 930,000 naive CD8 T cells. Highly expanded clone sizes could be underestimated because identical TCR molecules may share a barcode.

This clonotype occurred a few times. This clone's antigen is unknown. Per-base qualities were not stored, and no clone one base away is much larger. The cysteine opens and the phenylalanine closes a CDR3 of 11 amino acids. The entry retains the CDR3 DNA only, 33 bases that are in frame from base 1. Sequences SQVTM (CDR1) and ANQGSEA (CDR2) are obtained from the germline V gene. At the junction V is shortened by 7 bases and J by 3 bases, with 10 bases in between. Libraries of naive CD8 T cells were generated from roughly 20,000 to 1,000,000 sorted cells, with 10%, 30% or 50% of the purified RNA used. Naive CD8 T cells were FACS-sorted as CD8+CD4-CCR7+CD45RA+ on a BD FACSAria II into RLT Plus buffer. Roughly ten TCR copies' worth of Jurkat RNA were spiked into about 20,000-1,000,000 naive CD8 T cell samples to test detection sensitivity. CD8 T cells were enriched using RosetteSep CD8+ T Cell Enrichment Cocktail and Ficoll-Paque, and the enriched cells then underwent ACK red cell lysis.

The library came from PCR. Sequenced using a NextSeq 500. Bulk TCR libraries were generated as previously described, with the TCR primers listed in Table S5 used. Total RNA was purified with the Qiagen AllPrep DNA/RNA kit. Before analysis, reads from multiple sequencing runs of one library were combined. The paper's processing steps were these. Reads were retained only if the reads had an exact TCR constant sequence, and the retained reads were trimmed to 150 nt and grouped according to their 12-nt molecular barcodes. Reads within each barcode group were sub-clustered using a 15% Levenshtein threshold, and quality-weighted consensus sequences were constructed for each RNA molecule. Non-functional sequences were excluded, and lower-count sequences lying one edit away from another sequence were also excluded. Based on fitting two negative binomial distributions, any barcode sub-cluster with under 20% of the maximum read count was discarded. TCRdb reprocessing: public reads trimmed at Q25 with fastp, clones called with MiXCR, in-frame beta chains kept. Here each entry gathers all rows of one CDR3 protein and keeps the most common genes and DNA. The authors' filters were not applied to this entry. Here the sample has around 460,000 distinct CDR3 sequences; under 30% occur a single time. Approximately 0.76% of the sample belongs to the ten largest clones.

The chain is encoded by TRBV29-1 joined to TRBJ2-7; TRBD1 could be the D gene, as 6 bases match. The source of this sequence is a human donor in good health. Some libraries in this study had Jurkat cell RNA spiked in. Sequencing was carried out using naive CD8+ T cells from blood, with Jurkat cell RNA spiked in. The cell subset or site label, read with the paper, signifies: FACS-sorted CD8+CD4-CCR7+CD45RA+ naive T cells. The bases read TGCAGCGGGACACAGGGCTACGAGCAGTACTTC. This gives the protein CSGTQGYEQYF.